The 17 T cell receptor beta chains in this list originate from one sample, sequenced in a study of PD-L1 blockade in urothelial cancer. Time point specified: peripheral blood 6 weeks after treatment start. The method was immunoSEQ multiplex PCR; TCRdb's version includes in-frame clones alone and lacks a portion of them. The sample includes roughly 46,000 clones, roughly 88% of them seen just once. The starting material was PBMCs, obtained around atezolizumab (anti-PD-L1) treatment. The receptors derive from a man between 50 and 59 years old with urothelial cancer.

The V call is TRBV13, the J call TRBJ2-2; 7 bases line up with TRBD1. Germline assignment: CDR1 PRHDT and CDR2 FYEKMQ (reference sequence). With 4 bases clipped from V and 4 bases from J, the junction kept 3 bases outside the gene matches. CDR3 length: 14 residues. CDR3 sequence (DNA): TGTGCCAGCAGCTCTAGGGGGCGCACCGGGGAGCTGTTTTTT. This codes for CASSSRGRTGELFF.

The chain has TRBV30 and TRBJ1-1; no reliable D call. V was cut by 5 bases and J by 1 base, with 17 bases left in between. The CDR3 covers 15 residues. Per the germline V gene, CDR1 is GTSNPN and CDR2 is SVGIG (reference sequence). CDR3: CAWGGSTAGNTEAFF. CDR3 bases: TGTGCCTGGGGAGGATCGACGGCGGGGAACACTGAAGCTTTCTTT.

This chain uses TRBV6-6 with TRBJ2-5; D possibly corresponds to TRBD2 (6 bases). The germline V and J ends were trimmed by 4 bases and 7 bases, with 22 bases remaining between them. The CDR3 is 16 residues long. Per germline, CDR1 MNHNY and CDR2 SVGAGI (reference sequence). CDR3 residues: CASSWGNRDSRGTQYF. CDR3 nucleotides: TGTGCCAGCAGTTGGGGGAACCGGGACTCGAGGGGGACCCAGTACTTC.

This clone was counted only a few times. This CDR3 reads CASGSPTGAGYTF. The CDR3 nucleotides are TGTGCTAGTGGTTCCCCCACAGGGGCGGGCTACACCTTC. The rearrangement joins TRBV12-5 to TRBJ1-2, with 7 bases lining up with TRBD1. Germline assignment: CDR1 LGHNT and CDR2 FRNRAP. The CDR3 totals 13 residues. Trimming at V came to 4 bases and at J to 8 bases, leaving 7 bases not matched to a gene.

This chain links TRBV7-6 with TRBJ2-3; TRBD2 agrees at 12 bases. Germline V gene sequence: CDR1 SGHVS, CDR2 FNYEAQ. CDR3 length: 15 amino acids. Trimming took 6 bases from V and 4 from J; bases not matched to a gene: 5. This chain's CDR3 is CASSQTSGSPDTQYF. The CDR3, as DNA: TGTGCCAGCAGTCAGACTAGCGGGAGTCCAGATACGCAGTATTTT.

In its sample, this clone was seen once. The chain uses TRBV29-1 and TRBJ1-5, with D tentatively TRBD1 (6 bases). V shed 6 bases and J shed 6 bases, with 12 bases lying between them. CDR1 is SQVTM, CDR2 ANQGSEA, per germline. This CDR3 is 12 amino acids long. The CDR3 nucleotides read TGCAGCGTACGACAGGCAGGTCAGCCCCAGCATTTT. Its translation is CSVRQAGQPQHF.

The rearrangement links TRBV20-1 to TRBJ1-2; D is unclear. V was cut by 3 bases and J by 13 bases, with 9 bases left in between. This CDR3 contains 9 residues. The germline gives CDR1 DFQATT, CDR2 SNEGSKA (reference sequence). CDR3 nucleotides: TGCAGTGCTAGTCTTGGGAGCACCTTC. It is translated as CSASLGSTF.

V usage is TRBV29-1 and J usage is TRBJ2-3, with TRBD2 matching 10 bases. CDR1 SQVTM and CDR2 ANQGSEA come from the germline V gene. J gave up 1 base and V 7 bases, and 5 bases lay outside the gene matches. This CDR3 has 14 amino acids. The CDR3 protein is CSAMGTSGTDTQYF. The CDR3 DNA reads TGCAGCGCCATGGGGACTAGCGGCACAGATACGCAGTATTTT.

This chain joins TRBV7-9 and TRBJ2-7; 7 bases are a match to TRBD2. Germline V CDR1 and CDR2: SEHNR, FQNEAQ (reference sequence). The CDR3 is 16 residues long. Germline trimming cut 1 base from V and 4 bases from J; bases unmatched to any gene: 10. The CDR3 protein is CASSLEDRGLKYEQYF. The CDR3 nucleotides are TGTGCCAGCAGCTTAGAGGATCGGGGACTAAAGTACGAGCAGTACTTC.

The chain uses TRBV28 and TRBJ2-2; no clear D gene. The germline gives CDR1 MDHEN, CDR2 SYDVKM. The V and J ends lost 6 bases and 5 bases respectively, with 10 bases between them. This CDR3 comprises 13 residues. CDR3 nucleotide sequence: TGTGCCAGCAGCAAACAGTTGACCGGGGAGCTGTTTTTT. It translates to CASSKQLTGELFF.

The chain has TRBV29-1 and TRBJ1-1; possibly TRBD1 for D (6 bases). CDR1 and CDR2 from the germline V gene are SQVTM and ANQGSEA. V lost 2 bases and J lost 4, with 14 bases in between. The CDR3 is 14 amino acids. The CDR3 loop reads CSVEHRVDGTEAFF. Here the CDR3 DNA reads TGCAGCGTTGAACACAGGGTGGATGGCACTGAAGCTTTCTTT.

V is TRBV15 and J is TRBJ2-1; 11 positions agree with TRBD2. The CDR3 runs to 16 residues. The ends lost 3 bases at V and 11 bases at J; junction bases unmatched: 12. Germline loops: CDR1 LNHNV, CDR2 YYDKDF (reference sequence). CDR3 nucleotides: TGTGCCACCAGCAGGCCCGGGGCTAGCGGGAGGATGCAGCAGTTCTTC. Amino acid sequence: CATSRPGASGRMQQFF.

The J gene is TRBJ2-7, the V gene TRBV9, with D possibly being TRBD1 (6 bases). This CDR3 region has 14 residues. V shed 3 bases and J shed 4 bases, with 14 bases lying between them. Germline CDR1 and CDR2: SGDLS and YYNGEE. This CDR3 is CASSAEGRGYEQYF. The CDR3 DNA is TGTGCCAGCAGCGCCGAGGGTAGGGGGTACGAGCAGTACTTC. Full variable domain (missing parts from reference TRBV9 and TRBJ2-7): DSGVTQTPKHLITATGQRVTLRCSPRSGDLSVYWYQQSLDQGLQFLIQYYNGEERAKGNILERFSAQQFPDLHSELNLSSLELGDSALYFCASSAEGRGYEQYFGPGTRLTVT.

This chain joins TRBV2 and TRBJ2-1; possible D gene TRBD2, 5 bases. The germline CDR1 and CDR2 sequences are SNHLY and FYNNEI. The CDR3 has 15 residues. V lost 1 base to trimming and J lost 10 bases, with 17 bases between them. CDR3 nucleotide sequence: TGTGCCAGCAGTGAAGAGGAGCTCCCGGGATTAGAGCAGTTCTTC. Translating it yields CASSEEELPGLEQFF. Full variable domain (missing parts from reference TRBV2 and TRBJ2-1): EPEVTQTPSHQVTQMGQEVILRCVPISNHLYFYWYRQILGQKVEFLVSFYNNEISEKSEIFDDQFSVERPDGSNFTLKIRSTKLEDSAMYFCASSEEELPGLEQFFGPGTRLTVL.

Worth noting for this clone: At the DNA level, this CDR3 is encoded by other sequences in the same sample as well. This rearrangement joins TRBV12-1 to TRBJ1-1; the listed D gene, TRBD1, was not tested against the DNA. TRBV12-1 is annotated as a pseudogene. This CDR3 contains 15 residues. CDR3: CASSFSATVNTEAFF. In nucleotides, the CDR3 is TGTGCTAGCAGCTTTTCTGCTACAGTGAACACTGAAGCTTTCTTT.

This chain connects TRBV4-3 to TRBJ2-7; a possible D gene is TRBD2 (5 bases). This CDR3 has 16 residues. Germline CDR1 is LGHNA and CDR2 is YSLEER. Trimming removed 0 bases from V and 3 bases from J, with 15 bases in between. Written as DNA, the CDR3 is TGCGCCAGCAGCCAAGATGGAGGTCCAGGACTCTACGAGCAGTACTTC. Translating gives CASSQDGGPGLYEQYF.

The chain recombines TRBV19 with TRBJ2-5; 10 bases agree with TRBD1. J lost 5 bases, V lost 10 bases, and 7 bases had no gene match. The CDR3 runs to 13 residues. CDR1 and CDR2 from the germline V gene are LNHDA and SQIVND (reference sequence). The CDR3 is CATRGQGRETQYF. As DNA, the CDR3 is TGTGCCACAAGGGGACAGGGGAGGGAGACCCAGTACTTC.